This entry lists 25 T cell receptor beta chains sequenced from one sample in a study of cytomegalovirus exposure and HLA in healthy donors. The PCR used 60 Vbeta and 13 Jbeta primers. Clones were read by immunoSEQ multiplex PCR, and TCRdb kept only the in-frame ones, dropping some. The sample records 120,000 or so clones, about three quarters being singletons. The specimen sequenced was PBMCs. All receptors derive from a female donor in good health and CMV-seronegative.

The chain is built from TRBV6-5 and TRBJ2-2, with D possibly matching TRBD1 (6 bases). The germline V gene encodes CDR1 MNHEY and CDR2 SVGAGI. Trimming took 6 bases from V and 6 from J, leaving 14 bases between them. There are 14 residues in the CDR3. The CDR3 DNA follows: TGTGCCAGCAGACCACAGGGATACGCCGGGGAGCTGTTTTTT. Protein: CASRPQGYAGELFF.

DNA for the CDR3: TGTGCCAGCAGCTTACTAGCCCCCTCATATGGCTACACCTTC. Translated: CASSLLAPSYGYTF. The chain recombines TRBV5-6 with TRBJ1-2; D not certain. The CDR3 is made up of 14 amino acids. Germline values: CDR1 SGHDT, CDR2 YYEEEE. The germline V and J ends were trimmed by 2 bases and 5 bases, with 13 bases remaining between them.

The chain joins TRBV25-1 to TRBJ2-7, with a weak D call TRBD2 (5 bases). The germline V gene has CDR1 MGHDK and CDR2 SYGVNS. The germline V and J ends were trimmed by 7 bases and 2 bases, with 15 bases remaining between them. The CDR3 is made up of 14 amino acids. The CDR3 here is CASTSRTGTYEQYF. Here the CDR3 DNA reads TGTGCCAGCACCAGCCGGACGGGGACCTACGAGCAGTACTTC.

The CDR3 here is CASSPLPGQGHGGYTF. Here the CDR3 DNA reads TGTGCCAGCTCACCACTTCCGGGACAGGGCCATGGTGGCTACACCTTC. This rearrangement joins TRBV18 to TRBJ1-2; 9 nucleotides align to TRBD1. CDR3 length: 16 residues. CDR1 and CDR2 (germline): KGHSH, LQKENI. Germline trimming cut 1 base from V and 7 bases from J; bases unmatched to any gene: 10.

The rearrangement uses TRBV10-2 and TRBJ2-1, with 8 bases lining up with TRBD2. The CDR3 spans 14 residues. The ends lost 4 bases at V and 6 bases at J; junction bases unmatched: 5. Germline CDR1 WSHSY, CDR2 SAAADI. The CDR3 here is CASSVSGAGNEQFF. CDR3 DNA sequence: TGCGCCAGCAGTGTTAGCGGGGCCGGCAATGAGCAGTTCTTC.

V usage is TRBV5-1 and J usage is TRBJ2-7; possibly TRBD2 for D (5 bases). This CDR3 has 15 amino acids. The germline CDR1 and CDR2 sequences are SGHRS and YFSETQ. Between the trimmed V and J ends, which lost 3 bases and 4 bases, there was a span of 17 bases. In nucleotides, the CDR3 is TGCGCCAGCAGCTCGGGGATGATGGATTCTTACGAGCAGTACTTC. Translating gives CASSSGMMDSYEQYF.

Concerning this clone itself: An end of the junction does not agree with germline; a read error may underlie this. The V call is TRBV6-6, the J call TRBJ1-6; D gene uncertain. This CDR3 contains 14 residues. Germline CDR1 is MNHNY and CDR2 is SVGAGI (reference sequence). CDR3 nucleotide sequence: TGTGCCAGCAGTTACTCGTCAACCCGGGTCCAGCTTATCTTT. This translates into CASSYSSTRVQLIF.

The chain employs TRBV2 and TRBJ2-1, with 11 nucleotides matching TRBD1. The CDR3 is made up of 13 amino acids. Germline V gene data show CDR1 as SNHLY and CDR2 as FYNNEI. Unmatched junction bases numbered 2, after V lost 1 base and J lost 12 bases. Here the CDR3 reads CASSEVGQGVQFF. The CDR3 nucleotides are TGTGCCAGCAGTGAAGTGGGACAGGGGGTGCAGTTCTTC.

This chain connects TRBV19 to TRBJ2-6, with no clear D. Germline lookup yields CDR1 LNHDA and CDR2 SQIVND (reference sequence). V lost 5 bases and J 0 bases, leaving 8 bases between the germline ends. The CDR3 sequence is 15 residues long. CDR3 DNA: TGTGCCAGTAGTTTTGGCGGCTCTGGGGCCAACGTCCTGACTTTC. This gives the protein CASSFGGSGANVLTF.

The genes are TRBV28 and TRBJ2-5, with 12 positions matching TRBD2. Germline V gene sequence: CDR1 MDHEN, CDR2 SYDVKM. With 7 bases clipped from V and 1 base from J, the junction kept 7 bases outside the gene matches. This CDR3 is built from 16 residues. CDR3 loop: CASKQPGLAGQETQYF. CDR3 coding DNA: TGTGCCAGCAAGCAACCGGGACTAGCGGGCCAAGAGACCCAGTACTTC.

The gene calls are TRBV19 and TRBJ1-5; 7 nucleotides line up with TRBD1. The CDR3 contains 14 residues. Germline CDR1 LNHDA, CDR2 SQIVND (reference sequence). Trimming took 3 bases from V and 6 from J; bases not matched to a gene: 5. In DNA form, the CDR3 reads TGTGCCAGTAGTATGAGGGGGCGAAGTCAGCCCCAGCATTTT. Translated: CASSMRGRSQPQHF.

The gene calls are TRBV27 and TRBJ1-1; TRBD1 matches 8 bases. V lost 3 bases to trimming and J lost 5 bases; unmatched junction nucleotides: 11. CDR1 MNHEY and CDR2 SMNVEV come from the germline V gene (reference sequence). This CDR3 comprises 16 residues. The CDR3 protein is CASSLDSRGRRTEAFF. The CDR3 DNA reads TGTGCCAGCAGTTTGGATTCCAGGGGGCGGCGAACTGAAGCTTTCTTT.

This clone appeared once. The chain links TRBV21-1 to TRBJ2-7; the tabulated D call, TRBD1, remains unverified against the DNA. TRBV21-1 is marked as a pseudogene. The CDR3 length is 21 residues. The CDR3 DNA reads as TGTGCCAGCAGCACTACCCGTAAGGGACAGGCGCCACCACATACTACCTACGAGCAGTACTTC. As protein: CASSTTRKGQAPPHTTYEQYF.

A word on this clone: At one end the junction does not follow the germline gene, possibly because of a read error. CDR3 amino acids: CANSVGSTSTDTQYF. As DNA, the CDR3 is TGTGCCAACAGCGTAGGGAGTACTAGCACAGATACGCAGTATTTT. The chain employs TRBV9 and TRBJ2-3; D might be TRBD2 (5 bases). Germline V gene sequence: CDR1 SGDLS, CDR2 YYNGEE. The CDR3 totals 15 residues.

This chain links TRBV4-2 with TRBJ2-5, with 10 nucleotides matching TRBD2. After removal of 3 bases from V and 4 bases from J, the junction contained 11 bases not matched to a gene. The CDR3 runs 17 residues. Germline V CDR1 and CDR2: LGHNA, YNFKEQ. CDR3 protein: CASSQMAAGGPGETQYF. The CDR3 DNA reads TGTGCCAGCAGCCAGATGGCAGCGGGAGGGCCCGGAGAGACCCAGTACTTC.

The V and J genes are TRBV7-8 and TRBJ2-2, with 8 bases matching TRBD2. The CDR3 consists of 17 residues. Germline trimming cut 5 bases from V and 2 bases from J; bases unmatched to any gene: 10. CDR1 and CDR2 from the germline V gene are SGHVS and FQNEAQ. The CDR3 DNA reads TGTGCCAGCAGCAACCGACGGGGGGGCCTAAACACCGGGGAGCTGTTTTTT. Translated, it gives CASSNRRGGLNTGELFF.

The chain joins TRBV30 to TRBJ2-3; 9 nucleotides align to TRBD2. This CDR3 spans 15 amino acids. V shed 4 bases, J shed 2 bases, and the junction held 7 bases outside the gene matches. Germline V gene sequence: CDR1 GTSNPN, CDR2 SVGIG (reference sequence). CDR3 coding DNA: TGTGCCTGGACTTGGACTAGCGTCAACACAGATACGCAGTATTTT. As protein: CAWTWTSVNTDTQYF.

The J gene is TRBJ1-5, the V gene TRBV6-1; TRBD1 aligns across 7 bases. The germline V gene encodes CDR1 MNHNS and CDR2 SASEGT. The CDR3 is made up of 14 amino acids. After removal of 8 bases from V and 2 bases from J, the junction contained 6 bases not matched to a gene. CDR3 coding DNA: TGTGCCAGCCAAGACAGGGAGGGCAATCAGCCCCAGCATTTT. Translating gives CASQDREGNQPQHF.

The chain carries TRBV11-2 and TRBJ2-5; possible D gene TRBD2, 5 bases. CDR1 and CDR2 from the germline V gene are SGHAT and FQNNGV. CDR3 length: 14 amino acids. V shed 8 bases and J shed 5 bases, with 18 bases lying between them. Here the CDR3 reads CASSSRSPGETQYF. CDR3 DNA: TGTGCCAGCTCCAGTCGCAGTCCGGGGGAGACCCAGTACTTC.

The chain carries TRBV5-1 and TRBJ1-5; D is unresolved. Germline values: CDR1 SGHRS, CDR2 YFSETQ. Trimming took 3 bases from V and 3 from J, leaving 7 bases between them. This CDR3 contains 13 residues. The CDR3 here is CASSSEINQPQHF. Here the CDR3 DNA reads TGCGCCAGCAGCTCAGAAATCAATCAGCCCCAGCATTTT. Full variable domain (outside the CDR3, taken from reference TRBV5-1 and TRBJ1-5): KAGVTQTPRYLIKTRGQQVTLSCSPISGHRSVSWYQQTPGQGLQFLFEYFSETQRNKGNFPGRFSGRQFSNSRSEMNVSTLELGDSALYLCASSSEINQPQHFGDGTRLSIL.

The rearrangement uses TRBV23-1 and TRBJ2-3, with D perhaps matching TRBD1 (5 bases). TRBV23-1 belongs to the ORF category, with a function that is uncertain. This CDR3 contains 16 residues. V shed 9 bases and J shed 2 bases, with 21 bases lying between them. CDR3 loop: CASLMGQSPLTDTQYF. The CDR3 DNA reads TGCGCCAGTCTAATGGGGCAGTCCCCTCTCACAGATACGCAGTATTTT.

Points on this clone: At one of its ends the junction is not consistent with the germline gene, which may arise from a read error. The chain carries TRBV7-7 and TRBJ2-7; 8 positions match TRBD2. The CDR3 is 15 amino acids. Germline V gene lookup returns CDR1 SSHAT and CDR2 FNYEAQ (reference sequence). The CDR3 DNA follows: TGTGCTAGCAGCTTAGGGGCGGGGGGAACCTACGAGCAGTACTTC. Its translation is CASSLGAGGTYEQYF.

CDR3 in amino acids: CASSSRLAGGKDTQYF. As DNA, the CDR3 is TGTGCCAGCAGTTCCAGACTAGCGGGGGGAAAAGATACGCAGTATTTT. The rearrangement joins TRBV6-5 to TRBJ2-3, with TRBD2 identical over 13 bases. Germline CDR1 and CDR2: MNHEY and SVGAGI. V lost 4 bases, J lost 5 bases, and 6 bases stayed unmatched. The CDR3 totals 16 residues.

Remarks on this clone: Its ends do not fully match the called genes, so a read error is possible. The chain carries TRBV7-9 and TRBJ2-2; 9 bases agree with TRBD1. Germline V gene sequence: CDR1 SEHNR, CDR2 FQNEAQ (reference sequence). CDR3 size: 16 residues. The chain's CDR3 is CSSRPPQGARTGELFF. The CDR3 DNA follows: TGTTCCAGCAGACCCCCACAGGGGGCGCGGACCGGGGAGCTGTTTTTT.

V is TRBV6-1 and J is TRBJ2-7; TRBD1 agrees at 9 bases. This CDR3 is built from 15 residues. Germline V gives CDR1 MNHNS, CDR2 SASEGT. Trimming removed 5 bases from V and 3 bases from J; junction bases left unmatched: 8. The CDR3 reads CASSKPGQGIYEQYF. Written as DNA, the CDR3 is TGTGCCAGCAGTAAACCGGGACAGGGAATCTACGAGCAGTACTTC.